A single sample gave rise to the 2 T cell receptor beta chains below, sequenced in a study of T cell responses to AZD1222 COVID-19 vaccine. Using immunoSEQ multiplex PCR, the repertoire was profiled, and TCRdb retains in-frame clones only, with some absent. The repertoire holds about 180,000 clones, around 88% seen once, with around a tenth in the top ten. The sample in question was peripheral blood, obtained 28 days after the second AZD1222 dose. These receptors were taken from an adult who received the AZD1222 COVID-19 vaccine.

The CDR3 loop reads CASSLGAVTDTQYF. CDR3 nucleotide sequence: TGTGCCAGCAGCCTAGGGGCTGTCACAGATACGCAGTATTTT. V usage is TRBV7-3 and J usage is TRBJ2-3, with a possible D match to TRBD1 (5 bases). From germline, CDR1 is SGHTA and CDR2 FQGTGA. V shed 5 bases and J shed 2 bases, with 11 bases lying between them. The CDR3 sequence is 14 residues long.

The chain combines TRBV7-2 with TRBJ1-4; 7 nucleotides match TRBD1. Germline assignment: CDR1 SGHTA and CDR2 FQGNSA. CDR3 size: 15 residues. The J segment lost 7 bases and the V segment lost 4 bases, leaving 9 bases of the junction unmatched. CDR3 amino acids: CASSSETGRGEKLFF. Here the CDR3 DNA reads TGTGCCAGCAGCTCCGAGACAGGGCGGGGTGAAAAACTGTTTTTT.